The rows below give T cell receptor beta chains drawn from one sample of a study of blood T cell repertoires in COVID-19. Data came from immunoSEQ multiplex PCR; TCRdb stores just in-frame clones and leaves some out. The sample holds around 15,000 clones, 87% seen once. Sequenced: peripheral blood. These receptors were obtained from a man aged 50 to 59 with active COVID-19. Each CDR3 is given with its conserved first and last residue. Each record gives: V gene, D gene, clone size, J gene, CDR3 DNA, CDR3 protein. The D gene is left open where the match is weak. The size field is filled for only some rows; it gives once, few, many or a size class.

v_call: TRBV5-1; d_call: TRBD1; clone_size: NA; j_call: TRBJ2-1; cdr3_nt: TGCGCCAGCACCCCCGGGACAGTCTACAATGAGCAGTTCTTC; cdr3_aa: CASTPGTVYNEQFF
v_call: TRBV7-2; d_call: TRBD2; clone_size: NA; j_call: TRBJ2-3; cdr3_nt: TGTGCCAGCAGCTTAGCCCCGGGGGGAGATACGCAGTATTTT; cdr3_aa: CASSLAPGGDTQYF
v_call: TRBV4-1; d_call: NA; clone_size: NA; j_call: TRBJ2-7; cdr3_nt: TGCGCCAGCAGCGAAGAGTGGGCAGGGGCGGCCTCCTACGAGCAGTACTTC; cdr3_aa: CASSEEWAGAASYEQYF
v_call: TRBV5-8; d_call: NA; clone_size: NA; j_call: TRBJ2-5; cdr3_nt: TGTGCCAGCAGCTTTCCGGGGACCCAGTACTTC; cdr3_aa: CASSFPGTQYF
v_call: TRBV28; d_call: TRBD1; clone_size: NA; j_call: TRBJ1-5; cdr3_nt: TGTGCCAGCAGTTCGCTCGGGACAGTCAATCAGCCCCAGCATTTT; cdr3_aa: CASSSLGTVNQPQHF
v_call: TRBV5-1; d_call: TRBD2; clone_size: NA; j_call: TRBJ2-1; cdr3_nt: TGCGCCAGCAGCAGAGTAGCGGGAGGAACCTACAATGAGCAGTTCTTC; cdr3_aa: CASSRVAGGTYNEQFF
v_call: TRBV6-6; d_call: NA; clone_size: NA; j_call: TRBJ2-1; cdr3_nt: TGTGCCAGCAGTTACGCCGGGGATGAGCAGTTCTTC; cdr3_aa: CASSYAGDEQFF
v_call: TRBV10-1; d_call: NA; clone_size: few; j_call: TRBJ2-7; cdr3_nt: TGCGCCAGCAGTGCCTCCGGACAAGACTACGAGCAGTACTTC; cdr3_aa: CASSASGQDYEQYF
v_call: TRBV4-3; d_call: NA; clone_size: NA; j_call: TRBJ1-1; cdr3_nt: TGCGCCAGCAGCCAGGGGATACAGGGAAACACTGAAGCTTTCTTT; cdr3_aa: CASSQGIQGNTEAFF
v_call: TRBV3-1/TRBV3-2; d_call: TRBD2; clone_size: NA; j_call: TRBJ2-4; cdr3_nt: TGTGCCAGCAGAGCTAGCGGAGTCGCCAAAAACATTCAGTACTTC; cdr3_aa: CASRASGVAKNIQYF
v_call: TRBV4-2; d_call: NA; clone_size: few; j_call: TRBJ1-6; cdr3_nt: TGTGCCAGCAGCCACCCATCGAGGGGGAATTCACCCCTCCACTTT; cdr3_aa: CASSHPSRGNSPLHF
v_call: TRBV11-2; d_call: NA; clone_size: NA; j_call: TRBJ1-2; cdr3_nt: TGTGCCAGCAGCTTAGCGGACTATGGCTACACCTTC; cdr3_aa: CASSLADYGYTF
v_call: TRBV6-5; d_call: TRBD2; clone_size: NA; j_call: TRBJ2-5; cdr3_nt: TGTGCCAGCAGTAAGGACAGGCGGGAGGGAGAGACCCAGTACTTC; cdr3_aa: CASSKDRREGETQYF
v_call: TRBV19; d_call: TRBD1; clone_size: NA; j_call: TRBJ1-2; cdr3_nt: TGTGCCAGTAGTCCGAGCGGGACAGGCGCCTATGGCTACACCTTC; cdr3_aa: CASSPSGTGAYGYTF
v_call: TRBV19; d_call: NA; clone_size: few; j_call: TRBJ1-6; cdr3_nt: TGTGCCAGTAGTATGGAGGCCCTTGGATATAATTCACCCCTCCACTTT; cdr3_aa: CASSMEALGYNSPLHF
v_call: TRBV7-8; d_call: NA; clone_size: NA; j_call: TRBJ1-5; cdr3_nt: TGTGCCAGCAGTATCCTCCTCTGGGCGGGGACGGAGAGCAATCAGCCCCAGCATTTT; cdr3_aa: CASSILLWAGTESNQPQHF
v_call: TRBV18; d_call: NA; clone_size: NA; j_call: TRBJ2-2; cdr3_nt: TGTGCCAGCTCGCTCTGGACAGAGAACACCGGGGAGCTGTTTTTT; cdr3_aa: CASSLWTENTGELFF
v_call: TRBV9; d_call: NA; clone_size: large; j_call: TRBJ2-5; cdr3_nt: TGTGCCAGCGCCCCAAACCAGGGGGGACAAGAGACCCAGTACTTC; cdr3_aa: CASAPNQGGQETQYF
v_call: TRBV12-3/TRBV12-4; d_call: NA; clone_size: NA; j_call: TRBJ1-1; cdr3_nt: TGTGCCAGCAGCCGGGGGGGGTCTGAAGCTTTCTTT; cdr3_aa: CASSRGGSEAFF
v_call: TRBV12-3/TRBV12-4; d_call: NA; clone_size: NA; j_call: TRBJ1-2; cdr3_nt: TGTGCCAGCAGTCCCCGGGGGGGTCGGGGCTACACCTTC; cdr3_aa: CASSPRGGRGYTF
v_call: TRBV29-1; d_call: NA; clone_size: NA; j_call: TRBJ1-3; cdr3_nt: TGCAGCGTTGGGGCTTCTGGAAACACCATATATTTT; cdr3_aa: CSVGASGNTIYF
v_call: TRBV7-2; d_call: TRBD1; clone_size: NA; j_call: TRBJ1-5; cdr3_nt: TGTGCCAGCAGCCCGGGGACAGGGGGTCAGCCCCAGCATTTT; cdr3_aa: CASSPGTGGQPQHF
v_call: TRBV18; d_call: TRBD1; clone_size: NA; j_call: TRBJ1-1; cdr3_nt: TGTGCCAGCTCACTGGACAGGGGTCCTGAAGCTTTCTTT; cdr3_aa: CASSLDRGPEAFF
v_call: TRBV5-1; d_call: TRBD2; clone_size: NA; j_call: TRBJ2-1; cdr3_nt: TGCGCCAGCAGCTTGGCCCTACTAGCGGGAGGGTGGAATGAGCAGTTCTTC; cdr3_aa: CASSLALLAGGWNEQFF
v_call: TRBV5-8; d_call: NA; clone_size: NA; j_call: TRBJ1-1; cdr3_nt: TGTGCCAGCAGCTCCGTAAAGACAGTGAACACTGAAGCTTTCTTT; cdr3_aa: CASSSVKTVNTEAFF
v_call: TRBV19; d_call: NA; clone_size: NA; j_call: TRBJ1-1; cdr3_nt: TGTGCCAGTTCGACCTGGCAGGCCCTGGCTTTCTTT; cdr3_aa: CASSTWQALAFF
v_call: TRBV27; d_call: TRBD1; clone_size: few; j_call: TRBJ1-2; cdr3_nt: TGTGCCAGCAGTTACGACAGGGGGCCAGGCTACACCTTC; cdr3_aa: CASSYDRGPGYTF
v_call: TRBV12-3/TRBV12-4; d_call: NA; clone_size: NA; j_call: TRBJ2-3; cdr3_nt: TGTGCCAGCAGTACTACCACAGATACGCAGTATTTT; cdr3_aa: CASSTTTDTQYF
v_call: TRBV5-4; d_call: TRBD1; clone_size: NA; j_call: TRBJ1-5; cdr3_nt: TGTGCCAGCAGCTTGGGGACAGGGGGCAATCAGCCCCAGCATTTT; cdr3_aa: CASSLGTGGNQPQHF
v_call: TRBV11-3; d_call: TRBD2; clone_size: NA; j_call: TRBJ2-1; cdr3_nt: TGTGCCAGCAGCTTAGAAGGACTAGCGGGGGGGAATGAGCAGTTCTTC; cdr3_aa: CASSLEGLAGGNEQFF
v_call: TRBV10-3; d_call: NA; clone_size: NA; j_call: TRBJ1-1; cdr3_nt: TGTGCCATCAGCCACCAGACAGGGAACACTGAAGCTTTCTTT; cdr3_aa: CAISHQTGNTEAFF
v_call: TRBV2; d_call: TRBD1; clone_size: NA; j_call: TRBJ2-7; cdr3_nt: TGTGCCAGCAGGGCGGACAGGAAAAGCTCCTACGAGCAGTACTTC; cdr3_aa: CASRADRKSSYEQYF
v_call: TRBV5-1; d_call: NA; clone_size: NA; j_call: TRBJ2-3; cdr3_nt: TGCGCCAGCAGCTCCTCGTCTGATACGCAGTATTTT; cdr3_aa: CASSSSSDTQYF
v_call: TRBV11-2; d_call: TRBD1; clone_size: NA; j_call: TRBJ1-5; cdr3_nt: TGTGCCAGCAGCCTGGACAGGGACAATCAGCCCCAGCATTTT; cdr3_aa: CASSLDRDNQPQHF
v_call: TRBV24-1; d_call: TRBD2; clone_size: NA; j_call: TRBJ2-1; cdr3_nt: TGTGCCACCAGTGATAGCGGGAGGGTTGGAAATGAGCAGTTCTTC; cdr3_aa: CATSDSGRVGNEQFF
v_call: TRBV4-3; d_call: NA; clone_size: NA; j_call: TRBJ2-3; cdr3_nt: TGCGCCAGCAGCCAAGATCCCCGGGATACGCAGTATTTT; cdr3_aa: CASSQDPRDTQYF
v_call: TRBV6-5; d_call: TRBD2; clone_size: NA; j_call: TRBJ2-1; cdr3_nt: TGTGCCACCACCAAGACTAGCGGGAAATGGAGTGAGCAGTTCTTC; cdr3_aa: CATTKTSGKWSEQFF
v_call: TRBV7-9; d_call: NA; clone_size: NA; j_call: TRBJ2-3; cdr3_nt: TGTGCCAGCAGCTTAGGGCTAGCGCGAAGCACAGATACGCAGTATTTT; cdr3_aa: CASSLGLARSTDTQYF
v_call: TRBV7-9; d_call: NA; clone_size: NA; j_call: TRBJ1-3; cdr3_nt: TGTGCCACCGAGAAGTCAGGGGACACTGGAAACACCATATATTTT; cdr3_aa: CATEKSGDTGNTIYF
v_call: TRBV5-6; d_call: TRBD2; clone_size: NA; j_call: TRBJ2-1; cdr3_nt: TGTGCCAGCAGTCAACCCACCCTAGCGGGAACCTACAATGAGCAGTTCTTC; cdr3_aa: CASSQPTLAGTYNEQFF
v_call: TRBV4-1; d_call: NA; clone_size: NA; j_call: TRBJ2-7; cdr3_nt: TGCGCCAGCTCTATTTCAGGGGACGTGCAGTACTTC; cdr3_aa: CASSISGDVQYF
v_call: TRBV21-1; d_call: NA; clone_size: NA; j_call: TRBJ2-7; cdr3_nt: TGTGCCAGCAGCAAAGGAGGGAGGGGCCCCGAAAAATTAAGCTCCTACGAGCAGTACTTC; cdr3_aa: CASSKGGRGPEKLSSYEQYF
v_call: TRBV19; d_call: NA; clone_size: NA; j_call: TRBJ2-4; cdr3_nt: TGTGCCAGTAGTATGCCCGGCAGGGCCAAAAACATTCAGTACTTC; cdr3_aa: CASSMPGRAKNIQYF
v_call: TRBV10-3; d_call: NA; clone_size: NA; j_call: TRBJ2-7; cdr3_nt: TGTGCCATCAGAGGGGGAGGGGACGAGCAGTACTTC; cdr3_aa: CAIRGGGDEQYF
v_call: TRBV14; d_call: TRBD1; clone_size: NA; j_call: TRBJ1-5; cdr3_nt: TGTGCCAGCAGCCACGGACAGGGATTATTGCATTTT; cdr3_aa: CASSHGQGLLHF
v_call: TRBV9; d_call: NA; clone_size: once; j_call: TRBJ2-1; cdr3_nt: TGTGCCAGCAGCGGCTTTATGGGAGGTGGTGTTAATGAGCAGTTCTTC; cdr3_aa: CASSGFMGGGVNEQFF
v_call: TRBV15; d_call: NA; clone_size: NA; j_call: TRBJ2-7; cdr3_nt: TGTGCCACCAGCAGAGATCCCTTGGAGGGACACGAGCAGTACTTC; cdr3_aa: CATSRDPLEGHEQYF
v_call: TRBV5-1; d_call: TRBD2; clone_size: NA; j_call: TRBJ2-1; cdr3_nt: TGCGCCAGCAGCTTGCGAGAGACTAGCGGGAGCAATGAGCAGTTCTTC; cdr3_aa: CASSLRETSGSNEQFF
v_call: TRBV28; d_call: NA; clone_size: NA; j_call: TRBJ2-7; cdr3_nt: TGTGCCAGCAGTTTAGAGTGGAGTGGCCACTCCTACGAGCAGTACTTC; cdr3_aa: CASSLEWSGHSYEQYF
v_call: TRBV30; d_call: TRBD1; clone_size: NA; j_call: TRBJ2-1; cdr3_nt: TGTGCCTGTGTTCGCCAGGGGGCTATCGACAATGAGCAGTTCTTC; cdr3_aa: CACVRQGAIDNEQFF
v_call: TRBV7-2; d_call: NA; clone_size: NA; j_call: TRBJ2-7; cdr3_nt: TGTGCCAGCAGCTTAGATAGGGGAGGGGGTTACGAGCAGTACTTC; cdr3_aa: CASSLDRGGGYEQYF
v_call: TRBV24-1; d_call: TRBD2; clone_size: NA; j_call: TRBJ2-3; cdr3_nt: TGTGCCACCTCCGTCGCTAGCGGGAGAGGGTCAGATACGCAGTATTTT; cdr3_aa: CATSVASGRGSDTQYF
v_call: TRBV29-1; d_call: TRBD2; clone_size: NA; j_call: TRBJ2-2; cdr3_nt: TGCAGCGCAGGACTAGCGGGAAACACCGGGGAGCTGTTTTTT; cdr3_aa: CSAGLAGNTGELFF
v_call: TRBV7-9; d_call: TRBD2; clone_size: NA; j_call: TRBJ2-1; cdr3_nt: TGTGCCAGCAGCTTAAGGACTAGCGGGAGTCTCAATGAGCAGTTCTTC; cdr3_aa: CASSLRTSGSLNEQFF
v_call: TRBV5-1; d_call: NA; clone_size: NA; j_call: TRBJ2-2; cdr3_nt: TGCGCCAGCAGCTTGTGGCAGGGGAACACCGGGGAGCTGTTTTTT; cdr3_aa: CASSLWQGNTGELFF
v_call: TRBV5-1; d_call: TRBD1; clone_size: NA; j_call: TRBJ1-1; cdr3_nt: TGCGCCAGCAGCCACCGACAGGGAAATACTGAAGCTTTCTTT; cdr3_aa: CASSHRQGNTEAFF
v_call: TRBV28; d_call: NA; clone_size: NA; j_call: TRBJ1-1; cdr3_nt: TGTGCCAGCAGTTTTGGCGGCGGGACTGAAGCTTTCTTT; cdr3_aa: CASSFGGGTEAFF
v_call: TRBV24-1; d_call: TRBD2; clone_size: NA; j_call: TRBJ2-7; cdr3_nt: TGTGCCACCAGTGACGGACTAGCGGGAACTCGAGGTGTGCAGTACTTC; cdr3_aa: CATSDGLAGTRGVQYF
v_call: TRBV5-1; d_call: NA; clone_size: once; j_call: TRBJ1-1; cdr3_nt: TGCGCCAGCAGCACGGGACAGAACACTGAAGCTTTCTTT; cdr3_aa: CASSTGQNTEAFF